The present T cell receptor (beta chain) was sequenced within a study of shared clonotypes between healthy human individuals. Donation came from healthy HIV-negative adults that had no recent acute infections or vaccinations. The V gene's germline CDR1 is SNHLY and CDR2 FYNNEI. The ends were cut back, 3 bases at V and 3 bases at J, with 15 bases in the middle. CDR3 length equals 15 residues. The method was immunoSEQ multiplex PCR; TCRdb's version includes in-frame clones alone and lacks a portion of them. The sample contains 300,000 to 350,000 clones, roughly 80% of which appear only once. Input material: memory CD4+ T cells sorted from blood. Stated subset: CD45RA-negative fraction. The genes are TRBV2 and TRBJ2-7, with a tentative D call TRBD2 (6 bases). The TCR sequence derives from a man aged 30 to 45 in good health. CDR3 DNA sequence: TGTGCCAGCAGTGATATTGGCGGGAATCGCTACGAGCAGTACTTC. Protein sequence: CASSDIGGNRYEQYF.